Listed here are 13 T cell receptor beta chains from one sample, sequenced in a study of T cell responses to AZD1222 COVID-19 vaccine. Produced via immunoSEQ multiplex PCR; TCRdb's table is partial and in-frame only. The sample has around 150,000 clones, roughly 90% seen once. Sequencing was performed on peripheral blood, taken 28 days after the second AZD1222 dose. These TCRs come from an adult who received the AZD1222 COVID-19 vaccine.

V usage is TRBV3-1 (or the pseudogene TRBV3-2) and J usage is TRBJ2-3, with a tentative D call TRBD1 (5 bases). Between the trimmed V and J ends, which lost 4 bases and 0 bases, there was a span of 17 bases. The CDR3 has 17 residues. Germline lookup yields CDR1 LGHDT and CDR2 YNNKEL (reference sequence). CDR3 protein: CASSRNPTVPSTDTQYF. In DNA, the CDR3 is TGTGCCAGCAGCCGGAACCCGACAGTCCCTAGCACAGATACGCAGTATTTT.

The CDR3 region has the DNA TGTGCCAGCACCCCCGGCGCCGGGAGGGCCCTTGGCTACGAGCAGTACTTC. This codes for CASTPGAGRALGYEQYF. The genes are TRBV11-2 and TRBJ2-7; 8 bases agree with TRBD2. The CDR3 spans 17 residues. Losses at the gene ends were 7 bases for V and 3 bases for J; bases not matched to a gene: 17. Germline V gene lookup returns CDR1 SGHAT and CDR2 FQNNGV.

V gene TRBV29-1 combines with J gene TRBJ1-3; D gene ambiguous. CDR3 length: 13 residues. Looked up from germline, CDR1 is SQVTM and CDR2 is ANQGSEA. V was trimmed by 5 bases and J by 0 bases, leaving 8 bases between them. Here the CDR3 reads CSVTGYSGNTIYF. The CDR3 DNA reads TGCAGCGTTACCGGTTACTCTGGAAACACCATATATTTT. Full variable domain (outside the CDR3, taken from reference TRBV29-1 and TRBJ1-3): SAVISQKPSRDICQRGTSLTIQCQVDSQVTMMFWYRQQPGQSLTLIATANQGSEATYESGFVIDKFPISRPNLTFSTLTVSNMSPEDSSIYLCSVTGYSGNTIYFGEGSWLTVV.

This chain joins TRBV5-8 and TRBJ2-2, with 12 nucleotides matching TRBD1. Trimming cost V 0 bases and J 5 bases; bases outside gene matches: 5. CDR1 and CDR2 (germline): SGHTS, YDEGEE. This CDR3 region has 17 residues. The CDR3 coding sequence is TGTGCCAGCAGCTTGGAGCCGGGACAGGGGGCAACCGGGGAGCTGTTTTTT. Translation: CASSLEPGQGATGELFF.

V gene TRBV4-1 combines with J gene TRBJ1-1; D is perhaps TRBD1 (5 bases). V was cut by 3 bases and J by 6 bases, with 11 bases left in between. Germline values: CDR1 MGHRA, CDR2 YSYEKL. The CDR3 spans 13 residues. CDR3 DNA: TGCGCCAGCAGCCAGGGACTCCTCGCTGAAGCTTTCTTT. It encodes CASSQGLLAEAFF.

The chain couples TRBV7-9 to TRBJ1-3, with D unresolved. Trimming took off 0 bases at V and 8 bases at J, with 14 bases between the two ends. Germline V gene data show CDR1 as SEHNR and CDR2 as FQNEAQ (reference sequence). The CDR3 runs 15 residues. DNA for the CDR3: TGTGCCAGCAGCTTAGCGGAGACTCACCCTTACACCATATATTTT. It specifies CASSLAETHPYTIYF.

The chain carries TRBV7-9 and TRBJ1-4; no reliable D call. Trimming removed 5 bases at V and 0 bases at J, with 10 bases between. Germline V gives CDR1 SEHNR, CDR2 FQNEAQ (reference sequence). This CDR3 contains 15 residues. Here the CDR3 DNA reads TGTGCCAGCAGCATCCCGGCTGCAACTAATGAAAAACTGTTTTTT. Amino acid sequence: CASSIPAATNEKLFF.

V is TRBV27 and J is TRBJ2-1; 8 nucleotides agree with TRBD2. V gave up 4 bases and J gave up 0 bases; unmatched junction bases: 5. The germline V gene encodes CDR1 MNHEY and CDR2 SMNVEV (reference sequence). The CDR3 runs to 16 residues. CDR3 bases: TGTGCCAGCAGTTATTCCAGCGGGAGCTCCTACAATGAGCAGTTCTTC. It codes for CASSYSSGSSYNEQFF.

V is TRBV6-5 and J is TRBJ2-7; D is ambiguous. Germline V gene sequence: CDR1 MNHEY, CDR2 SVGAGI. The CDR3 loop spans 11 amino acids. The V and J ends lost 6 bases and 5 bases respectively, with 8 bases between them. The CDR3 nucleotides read TGTGCCAGCAGCCTCCACAACGAGCAGTACTTC. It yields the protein CASSLHNEQYF.

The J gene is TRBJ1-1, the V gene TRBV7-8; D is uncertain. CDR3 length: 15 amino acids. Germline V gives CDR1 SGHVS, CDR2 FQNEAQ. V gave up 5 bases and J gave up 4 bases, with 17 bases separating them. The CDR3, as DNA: TGTGCCAGCAGCGGCCCGGACCGAGGGAGCACTGAAGCTTTCTTT. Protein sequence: CASSGPDRGSTEAFF.

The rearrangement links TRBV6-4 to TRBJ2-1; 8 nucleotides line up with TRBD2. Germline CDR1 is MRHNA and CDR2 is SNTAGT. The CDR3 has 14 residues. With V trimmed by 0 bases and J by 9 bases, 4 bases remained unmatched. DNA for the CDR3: TGTGCCAGCAGTGACTCAATTACTAGCGGTGAGCAGTTCTTC. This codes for CASSDSITSGEQFF.

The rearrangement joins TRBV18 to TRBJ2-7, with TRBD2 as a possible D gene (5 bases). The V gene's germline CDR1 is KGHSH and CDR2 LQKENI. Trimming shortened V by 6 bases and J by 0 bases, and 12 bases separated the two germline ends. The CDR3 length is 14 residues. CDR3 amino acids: CASSQDWSSYEQYF. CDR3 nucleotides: TGTGCCAGCTCCCAGGACTGGAGCTCCTACGAGCAGTACTTC. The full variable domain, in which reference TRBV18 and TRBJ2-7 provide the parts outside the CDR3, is NAGVMQNPRHLVRRRGQEARLRCSPMKGHSHVYWYRQLPEEGLKFMVYLQKENIIDESGMPKERFSAEFPKEGPSILRIQQVVRGDSAAYFCASSQDWSSYEQYFGPGTRLTVT.

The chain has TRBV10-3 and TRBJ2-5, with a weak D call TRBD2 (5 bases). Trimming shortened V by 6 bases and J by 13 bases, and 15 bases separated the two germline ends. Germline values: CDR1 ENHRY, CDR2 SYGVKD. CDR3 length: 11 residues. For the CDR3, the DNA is TGTGCCATCAGGGCAGGACTCGATGTGTACTTC. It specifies CAIRAGLDVYF.